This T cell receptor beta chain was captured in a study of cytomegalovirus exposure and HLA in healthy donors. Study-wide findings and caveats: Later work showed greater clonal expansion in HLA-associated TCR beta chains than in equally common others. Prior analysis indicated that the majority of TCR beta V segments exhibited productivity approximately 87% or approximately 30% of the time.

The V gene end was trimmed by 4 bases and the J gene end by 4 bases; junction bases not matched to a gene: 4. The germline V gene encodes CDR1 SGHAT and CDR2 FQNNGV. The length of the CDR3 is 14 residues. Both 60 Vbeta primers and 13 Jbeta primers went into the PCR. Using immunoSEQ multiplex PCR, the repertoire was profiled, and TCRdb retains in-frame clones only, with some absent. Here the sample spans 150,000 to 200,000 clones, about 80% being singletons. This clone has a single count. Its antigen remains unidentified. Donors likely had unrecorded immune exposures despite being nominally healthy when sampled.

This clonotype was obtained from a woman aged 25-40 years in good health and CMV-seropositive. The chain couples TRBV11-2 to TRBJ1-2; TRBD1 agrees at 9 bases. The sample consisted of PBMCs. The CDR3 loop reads CASSSGQGIYGYTF. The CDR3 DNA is TGTGCCAGCAGCTCTGGACAGGGGATCTATGGCTACACCTTC. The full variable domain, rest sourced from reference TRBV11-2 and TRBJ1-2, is EAGVAQSPRYKIIEKRQSVAFWCNPISGHATLYWYQQILGQGPKLLIQFQNNGVVDDSQLPKDRFSAERLKGVDSTLKIQPAKLEDSAVYLCASSSGQGIYGYTFGSGTRLTVV.